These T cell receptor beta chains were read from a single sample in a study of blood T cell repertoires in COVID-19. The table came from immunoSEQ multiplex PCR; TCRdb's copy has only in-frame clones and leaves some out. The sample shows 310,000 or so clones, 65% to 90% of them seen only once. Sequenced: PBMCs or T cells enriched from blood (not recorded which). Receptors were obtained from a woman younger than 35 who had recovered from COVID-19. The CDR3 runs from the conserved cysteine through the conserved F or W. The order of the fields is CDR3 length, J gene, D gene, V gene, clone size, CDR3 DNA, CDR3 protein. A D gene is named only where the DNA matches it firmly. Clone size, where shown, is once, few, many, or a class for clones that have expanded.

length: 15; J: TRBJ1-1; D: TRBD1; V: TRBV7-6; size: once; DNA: TGTGCCACCCGAACAGGGGGCACTGAGGACACTGAAGCTTTCTTT; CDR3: CATRTGGTEDTEAFF
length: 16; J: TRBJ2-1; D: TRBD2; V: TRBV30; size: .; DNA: TGTGCCTGGAGTTCCCTCTGGGCGGGAGGTATCGATGAGCAGTTCTTC; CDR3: CAWSSLWAGGIDEQFF
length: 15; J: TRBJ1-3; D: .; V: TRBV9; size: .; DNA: TGTGCCAGCAGCGTAGATAGTTACGGTGGAAACACCATATATTTT; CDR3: CASSVDSYGGNTIYF
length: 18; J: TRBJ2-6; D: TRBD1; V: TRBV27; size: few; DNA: TGTGCCAGCAGTCCACTAGGACAGGGATTATCTGGGGCCAACGTCCTGACTTTC; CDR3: CASSPLGQGLSGANVLTF
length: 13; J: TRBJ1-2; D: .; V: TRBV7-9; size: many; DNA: TGTGCCAGCAGCGACCGGGTTAACTATGGCTACACCTTC; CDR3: CASSDRVNYGYTF
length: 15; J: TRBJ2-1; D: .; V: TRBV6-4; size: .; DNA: TGTGCCAGCAGTGACTCTAGCGGCTCCTACAATGAGCAGTTCTTC; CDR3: CASSDSSGSYNEQFF
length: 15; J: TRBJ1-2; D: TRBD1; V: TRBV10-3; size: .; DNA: TGTGCCATCAGTTCCTTAACGACAGGGAACTATGGCTACACCTTC; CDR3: CAISSLTTGNYGYTF
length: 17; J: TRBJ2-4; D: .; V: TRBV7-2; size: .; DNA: TGTGCCAGCAGCTTAGATGGCGTTAGGGGGACGAAAAACATTCAGTACTTC; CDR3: CASSLDGVRGTKNIQYF
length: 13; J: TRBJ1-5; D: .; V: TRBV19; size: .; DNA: TGTGCCAGTAGTATCGCCGTTAGACAGCCCCAGCATTTT; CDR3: CASSIAVRQPQHF
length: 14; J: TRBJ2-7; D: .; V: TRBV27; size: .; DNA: TGTGCCAGCAGTTCGCTAGACAGTACCTACGAGCAGTACTTC; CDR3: CASSSLDSTYEQYF
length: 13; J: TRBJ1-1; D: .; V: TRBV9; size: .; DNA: TGTGCCAGCAGCGTAGACGGGGACACTGAAGCTTTCTTT; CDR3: CASSVDGDTEAFF
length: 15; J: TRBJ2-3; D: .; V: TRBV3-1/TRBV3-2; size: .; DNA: TGTGCCAGCAGCCAAATGTTTAGCCTCGCAGATACGCAGTATTTT; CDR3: CASSQMFSLADTQYF
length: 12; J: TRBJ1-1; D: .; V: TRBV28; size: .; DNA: TGTGCCAGCAGTTACCAGGGTTGGGGAGCTTTCTTT; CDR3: CASSYQGWGAFF
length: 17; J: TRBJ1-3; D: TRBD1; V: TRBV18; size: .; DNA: TGTGCCAGCTCACCACAAGACAGGGGAAACGCTGGAAACACCATATATTTT; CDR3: CASSPQDRGNAGNTIYF
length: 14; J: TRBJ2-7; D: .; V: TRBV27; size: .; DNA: TGTGCCAGCAGTTCCCCCCCAGGGTCCTACGAGCAGTACTTC; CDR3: CASSSPPGSYEQYF
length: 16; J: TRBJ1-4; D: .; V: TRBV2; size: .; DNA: TGTGCCAGCAGCGGGGGGTTAGGGTCAACTAATGAAAAACTGTTTTTT; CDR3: CASSGGLGSTNEKLFF
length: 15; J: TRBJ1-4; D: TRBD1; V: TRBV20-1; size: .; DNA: TGCAGTGCTAGTGAAACAGGGGCCCTTAGTGAAAAACTGTTTTTT; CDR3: CSASETGALSEKLFF
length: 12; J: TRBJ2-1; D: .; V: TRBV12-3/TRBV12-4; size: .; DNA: TGTGCCAGCACCCGCCAGGGGGGTGAGCAGTTCTTC; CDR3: CASTRQGGEQFF
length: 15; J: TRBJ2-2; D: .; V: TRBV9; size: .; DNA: TGTGCCAGCAGCGTCGGAATAGCTGGGACCGGGGAGCTGTTTTTT; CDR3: CASSVGIAGTGELFF
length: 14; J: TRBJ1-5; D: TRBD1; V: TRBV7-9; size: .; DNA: TGTGCCAGCAGCCCCGGGACAGGGAGAGAGCCCCAGCATTTT; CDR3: CASSPGTGREPQHF
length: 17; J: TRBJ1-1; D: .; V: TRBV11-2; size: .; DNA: TGTGCCAGCAGCTCGTTGAAGGTCCGGGTCCCGAACACTGAAGCTTTCTTT; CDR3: CASSSLKVRVPNTEAFF
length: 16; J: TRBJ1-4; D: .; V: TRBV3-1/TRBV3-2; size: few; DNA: TGTGCCAGCAGCCAAGGACAGTACGCAACTAATGAAAAACTGTTTTTT; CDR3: CASSQGQYATNEKLFF
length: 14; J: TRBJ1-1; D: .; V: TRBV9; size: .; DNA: TGTGCCAGCAGCGTAGGTGGCAGGGAGGCTGAAGCTTTCTTT; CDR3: CASSVGGREAEAFF
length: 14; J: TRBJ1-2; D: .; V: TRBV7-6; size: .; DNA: TGTGCCAGCAGCGCACCAGGGGAGGGCTATGGCTACACCTTC; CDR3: CASSAPGEGYGYTF
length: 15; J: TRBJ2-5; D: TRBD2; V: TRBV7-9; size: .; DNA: TGTGCCAGCAGCCCGCTGACTAGCGGCGTAGAGACCCAGTACTTC; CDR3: CASSPLTSGVETQYF
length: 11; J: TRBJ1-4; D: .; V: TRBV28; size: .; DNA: TGTGCCAGCGGGTGGAGGGGAAGAGTGTTTTTT; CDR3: CASGWRGRVFF
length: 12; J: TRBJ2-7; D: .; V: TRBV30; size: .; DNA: TGTGCCTGGAGTTTACAGGGCTACGAGCAGTACTTC; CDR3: CAWSLQGYEQYF
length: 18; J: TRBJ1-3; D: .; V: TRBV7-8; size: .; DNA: TGTGCCAGCAGCTTATCGCGGGGAGGGAGGGGGTCTGGAAACACCATATATTTT; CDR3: CASSLSRGGRGSGNTIYF
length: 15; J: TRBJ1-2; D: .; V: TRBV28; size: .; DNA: TGTGCCAGCAGACATAGACAGGTTGCTAACTATGGCTACACCTTC; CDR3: CASRHRQVANYGYTF
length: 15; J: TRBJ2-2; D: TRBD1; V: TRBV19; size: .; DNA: TGTGCCAGTAGTGCAAGGGGGCACCGCACCGGGGAGCTGTTTTTT; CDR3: CASSARGHRTGELFF
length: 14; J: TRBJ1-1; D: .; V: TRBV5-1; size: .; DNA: TGCGCCAGCAGCTTGACGCAGGGCGTTCCTGAAGCTTTCTTT; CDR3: CASSLTQGVPEAFF
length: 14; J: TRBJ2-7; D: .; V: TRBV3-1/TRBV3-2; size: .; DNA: TGTGCCAGCAGCCAAGAAATCCTCGCCTACGAGCAGTACTTC; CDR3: CASSQEILAYEQYF
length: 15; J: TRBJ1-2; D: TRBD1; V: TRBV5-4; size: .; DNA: TGTGCCAGCAGCTTGCTAGGGACAGCGAACTATGGCTACACCTTC; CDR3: CASSLLGTANYGYTF
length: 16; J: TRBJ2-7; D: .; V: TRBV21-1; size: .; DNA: TGTGCCAGCAGCAAAGCGGGAAATAGGGAGGCCTACGAGCAGTACTTC; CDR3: CASSKAGNREAYEQYF
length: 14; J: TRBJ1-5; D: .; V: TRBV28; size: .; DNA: TGTGCCAGCAGGTTGGAAGGGGACAATCAGCCCCAGCATTTT; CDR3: CASRLEGDNQPQHF
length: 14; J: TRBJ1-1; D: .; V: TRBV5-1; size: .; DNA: TGCGCCAGCAGCTTGGACGCAGGGAACACTGAAGCTTTCTTT; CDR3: CASSLDAGNTEAFF
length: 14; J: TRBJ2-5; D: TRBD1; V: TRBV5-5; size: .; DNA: TGTGCCAGCAGCCATGACAGGGGTCGGGAGACCCAGTACTTC; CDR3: CASSHDRGRETQYF
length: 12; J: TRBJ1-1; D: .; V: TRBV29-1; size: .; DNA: TGCAGCGTTGGACAGAGGAACACTGAAGCTTTCTTT; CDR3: CSVGQRNTEAFF
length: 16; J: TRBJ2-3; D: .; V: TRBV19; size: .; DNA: TGTGCCAGTAGTATAGTCAGCAGGGCCAGCACAGATACGCAGTATTTT; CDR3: CASSIVSRASTDTQYF
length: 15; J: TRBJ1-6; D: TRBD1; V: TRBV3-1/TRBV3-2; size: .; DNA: TGTGCCAGCAGCCCCGGGACAGTTCCTAGGGCACCCCTCCACTTT; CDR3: CASSPGTVPRAPLHF
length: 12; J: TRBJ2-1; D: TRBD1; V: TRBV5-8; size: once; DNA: TGTGCCAGCAGCCTTCGGACAGGAGAGCAGTTCTTC; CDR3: CASSLRTGEQFF
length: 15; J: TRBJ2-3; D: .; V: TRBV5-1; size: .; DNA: TGCGCCAGCAGCCGGAGGGGCGATCGGGCAGATACGCAGTATTTT; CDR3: CASSRRGDRADTQYF
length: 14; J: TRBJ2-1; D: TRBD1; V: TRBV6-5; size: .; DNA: TGTGCCAGCAGTTGGGACAGGTCGGTCAATGAGCAGTTCTTC; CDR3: CASSWDRSVNEQFF
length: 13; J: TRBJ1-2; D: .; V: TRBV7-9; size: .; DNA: TGTGCCAGCAGCTTGACAGATAACTATGGCTACACCTTC; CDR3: CASSLTDNYGYTF
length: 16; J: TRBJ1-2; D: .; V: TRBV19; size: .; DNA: TGTGCCAGTAGTATAGCGGCAGGCCTCGCTCCTTATGGCTACACCTTC; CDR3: CASSIAAGLAPYGYTF
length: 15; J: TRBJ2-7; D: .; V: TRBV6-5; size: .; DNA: TGTGCCAGCAGTTACGCGGCGGTACTACCCTACGAGCAGTACTTC; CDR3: CASSYAAVLPYEQYF
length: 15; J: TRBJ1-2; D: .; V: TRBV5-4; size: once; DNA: TGTGCCAGCAGTTTCGACAAGGGAGTATTCTATGGCTACACCTTC; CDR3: CASSFDKGVFYGYTF
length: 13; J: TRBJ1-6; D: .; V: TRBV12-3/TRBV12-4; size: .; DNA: TGTGCCAGCAGTTCCCCAGGGAATTCACCCCTCCACTTT; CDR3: CASSSPGNSPLHF
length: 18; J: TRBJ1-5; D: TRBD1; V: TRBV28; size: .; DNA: TGTGCCAGCAGTTTAGGGCTCTGGACAGGGGGCCCCAATCAGCCCCAGCATTTT; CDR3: CASSLGLWTGGPNQPQHF
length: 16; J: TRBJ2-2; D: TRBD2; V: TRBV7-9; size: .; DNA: TGTGCCAGCAGCCGAGGAGCGGGGGGCTATTCCGGGGAGCTGTTTTTT; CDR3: CASSRGAGGYSGELFF
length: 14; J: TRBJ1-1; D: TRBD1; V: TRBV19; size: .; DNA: TGTGCCAGTAGTAAGACAGGGTGGAACACTGAAGCTTTCTTT; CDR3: CASSKTGWNTEAFF
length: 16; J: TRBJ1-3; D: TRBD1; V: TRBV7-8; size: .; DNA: TGTGCCAGCAGCATTCAGACAGGGGTGGGAGGAAACACCATATATTTT; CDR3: CASSIQTGVGGNTIYF
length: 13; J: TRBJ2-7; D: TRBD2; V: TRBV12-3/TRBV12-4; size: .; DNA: TGTGCCAGCAGCCGGACTAGCGGCTACGAGCAGTACTTC; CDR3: CASSRTSGYEQYF
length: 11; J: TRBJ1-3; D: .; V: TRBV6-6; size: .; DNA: TGTGCCAGCCTTGTTGGAAACACCATATATTTT; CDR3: CASLVGNTIYF
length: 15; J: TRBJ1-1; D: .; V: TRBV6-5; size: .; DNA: TGTGCCAGCAGTTATAGACAGCTGATGAACACTGAAGCTTTCTTT; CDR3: CASSYRQLMNTEAFF
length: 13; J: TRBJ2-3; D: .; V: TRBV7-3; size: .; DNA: TGTGCCGTGGGACACTCTAGCACAGATACGCAGTATTTT; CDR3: CAVGHSSTDTQYF
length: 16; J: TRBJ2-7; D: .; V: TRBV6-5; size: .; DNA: TGTGCCAGCAGTTACTCGAGGGCGGCGGAAACCTACGAGCAGTACTTC; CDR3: CASSYSRAAETYEQYF